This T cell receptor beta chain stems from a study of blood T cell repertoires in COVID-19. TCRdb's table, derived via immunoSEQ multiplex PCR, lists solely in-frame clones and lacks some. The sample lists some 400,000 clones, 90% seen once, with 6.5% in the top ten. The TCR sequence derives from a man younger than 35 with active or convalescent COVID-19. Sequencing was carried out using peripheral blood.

CDR3 coding DNA: TGTGCCAGTAGTAGGGGGGACCTAAGCACAGATACGCAGTATTTT. Translating gives CASSRGDLSTDTQYF. The chain carries TRBV19 and TRBJ2-3, with D maybe TRBD2 (6 bases). The germline CDR1 and CDR2 sequences are LNHDA and SQIVND (reference sequence). CDR3 length: 15 residues. V was clipped by 4 bases and J by 0 bases, with 11 bases between them.